This TCR beta chain came from a study of T cell clones after liver transplantation. Clones were read by immunoSEQ multiplex PCR, and TCRdb kept only the in-frame ones, dropping some. The table records tens of thousands of clones, 90% of them present only once. General study points: The donor-reactive repertoire was only partly measurable in a couple of subjects, lacking donor cells.

Comments on this clone: Antigen unknown.

CDR1 is GTSNPN, CDR2 SVGIG, per germline (reference sequence). The germline V and J ends were trimmed by 3 bases and 4 bases, with 18 bases remaining between them. This CDR3 is 16 amino acids long. J is TRBJ2-2 and V is TRBV30, with D maybe TRBD1 (6 bases). The receptor comes from a human donor who received a liver transplant. Sequencing used CD4+ T cells from blood, obtained before liver transplant. The CDR3 loop is CAWRDTGKGGTGELFF. CDR3 nucleotides: TGTGCCTGGAGAGATACAGGGAAGGGTGGCACCGGGGAGCTGTTTTTT.